These 18 T cell receptor beta chains came from one sample sequenced in a study of blood T cell repertoires in COVID-19. Data came from immunoSEQ multiplex PCR; TCRdb stores just in-frame clones and leaves some out. The data contain roughly 230,000 clones, around 80% of them seen just once; the ten biggest clones take up around 5.5%. The source material was peripheral blood. The source of these receptors is a human donor in a cohort sampled during active COVID-19.

This rearrangement joins TRBV10-3 to TRBJ2-1; 10 bases align to TRBD1. This CDR3 is 14 amino acids long. In germline, CDR1 is ENHRY, CDR2 SYGVKD. Losses at the gene ends were 8 bases for V and 5 bases for J; bases not matched to a gene: 6. The CDR3 is CAIGQGGLNNEQFF. In DNA, the CDR3 is TGTGCCATCGGACAGGGGGGATTGAACAATGAGCAGTTCTTC.

Only one count was recorded for this clone. This chain joins TRBV6-6 and TRBJ2-7; 10 positions match TRBD2. CDR3 length: 16 amino acids. CDR1 is MNHNY and CDR2 is SVGAGI in the germline V gene (reference sequence). V was clipped by 2 bases and J by 4 bases; unmatched bases: 8. The CDR3 loop reads CASSYDPSGSRYEQYF. In DNA, the CDR3 is TGTGCCAGCAGTTACGATCCTAGCGGGAGTAGGTACGAGCAGTACTTC.

The chain joins TRBV5-4 to TRBJ1-6; D gene unclear. Germline V gives CDR1 SGHNT, CDR2 YYREEE (reference sequence). V was clipped by 0 bases and J by 6 bases, with 16 bases between them. This CDR3 has 17 amino acids. The CDR3 nucleotides are TGTGCCAGCAGCTTGGCCGAGAGCGGACTTCTTAATTCACCCCTCCACTTT. Translated, it gives CASSLAESGLLNSPLHF.

The chain uses TRBV19 and TRBJ2-7; 8 bases agree with TRBD1. The CDR3 contains 14 residues. Germline CDR1 is LNHDA and CDR2 is SQIVND (reference sequence). The ends lost 5 bases at V and 3 bases at J; junction bases unmatched: 6. CDR3 sequence: CASSSGQGLYEQYF. Written as DNA, the CDR3 is TGTGCCAGTAGTTCCGGACAGGGCCTCTACGAGCAGTACTTC. The full variable domain, rest sourced from reference TRBV19 and TRBJ2-7, is DGGITQSPKYLFRKEGQNVTLSCEQNLNHDAMYWYRQDPGQGLRLIYYSQIVNDFQKGDIAEGYSVSREKKESFPLTVTSAQKNPTAFYLCASSSGQGLYEQYFGPGTRLTVT.

The chain links TRBV18 to TRBJ1-2; the match to TRBD1 covers 7 bases. The CDR3 sequence is 16 residues long. Per the germline V gene, CDR1 is KGHSH and CDR2 is LQKENI. The junction had 12 bases not matched to a gene; V was cut back by 2 bases and J by 6 bases. As DNA, the CDR3 is TGTGCCAGCTCACCAACGTTACCACTTCAGGGGGATGGCTACACCTTC. Translating gives CASSPTLPLQGDGYTF.

The genes are TRBV6-6 and TRBJ1-4; TRBD1 aligns across 8 bases. The CDR3 totals 15 residues. After removal of 5 bases from V and 3 bases from J, the junction contained 5 bases not matched to a gene. Germline CDR1 reads MNHNY; CDR2 reads SVGAGI (reference sequence). The CDR3 sequence: CASSRNRGANEKLFF. DNA of the CDR3: TGTGCCAGCAGTCGAAACAGGGGGGCTAATGAAAAACTGTTTTTT.

The chain uses TRBV20-1 and TRBJ2-5; 8 bases align to TRBD2. CDR1 is DFQATT, CDR2 SNEGSKA, per germline (reference sequence). This CDR3 comprises 15 residues. V gave up 3 bases and J gave up 5 bases; unmatched junction bases: 11. CDR3 nucleotides: TGCAGTGCTAGTAGAGCGGGAGATGGGTGGGAGACCCAGTACTTC. It encodes CSASRAGDGWETQYF.

The rearrangement uses TRBV7-9 and TRBJ2-1; TRBD1 might be the D (6 bases). CDR3 length equals 16 residues. CDR1 is SEHNR, CDR2 FQNEAQ, per germline (reference sequence). V lost 1 base, J lost 6 bases, and 16 bases lay in between. The CDR3 DNA sequence: TGTGCCAGCAGCTTAGGGGGGCTCCACCCCGCCAATGAGCAGTTCTTC. Protein sequence: CASSLGGLHPANEQFF.

V usage is TRBV30 and J usage is TRBJ2-7; D may be TRBD1 (6 bases). Trimming left V 2 bases short and J 5 bases short, with 19 bases between. CDR3 size: 15 residues. The germline CDR1 and CDR2 sequences are GTSNPN and SVGIG (reference sequence). For the CDR3, the DNA is TGTGCCTGGAGTATCCTCCGGGACACTGCCGACGAGCAGTACTTC. This encodes CAWSILRDTADEQYF.

This CDR3 is CSVSSETQYF. DNA of the CDR3: TGCAGCGTGTCTTCAGAGACCCAGTACTTC. This chain connects TRBV29-1 to TRBJ2-5; unclear D gene. The CDR3 runs to 10 residues. Germline CDR1 SQVTM, CDR2 ANQGSEA. Between the trimmed V and J ends, which lost 6 bases and 4 bases, there was a span of 6 bases.

V gene TRBV4-2 combines with J gene TRBJ2-1, with 9 positions matching TRBD2. The germline CDR1 and CDR2 sequences are LGHNA and YNFKEQ. The V gene end was trimmed by 1 base and the J gene end by 7 bases; junction bases not matched to a gene: 2. This CDR3 contains 14 residues. In nucleotides, the CDR3 is TGTGCCAGCAGCCAAGGGCTAGCGGGGAATGAGCAGTTCTTC. Translating it yields CASSQGLAGNEQFF.

This chain uses TRBV10-2 with TRBJ1-3, with 7 bases aligning to TRBD1. Germline trimming cut 7 bases from V and 8 bases from J; bases unmatched to any gene: 8. The CDR3 spans 13 residues. The germline gives CDR1 WSHSY, CDR2 SAAADI. CDR3 residues: CASKTGTDDTIYF. In DNA, the CDR3 is TGCGCCAGCAAGACCGGGACAGACGACACCATATATTTT.

V gene TRBV7-8 combines with J gene TRBJ2-3; no clear D. In germline, CDR1 is SGHVS, CDR2 FQNEAQ. The CDR3 runs to 14 residues. V dropped 4 bases and J dropped 8 bases, with 16 bases sitting between them. The CDR3 spells CASSSIGQSGTQYF. CDR3 sequence (DNA): TGTGCCAGCAGCTCAATTGGGCAGTCCGGTACGCAGTATTTT.

This clone came up a few times. The chain uses TRBV30 and TRBJ1-6; D is perhaps TRBD1 (5 bases). The CDR3 totals 14 residues. Per germline, CDR1 GTSNPN and CDR2 SVGIG (reference sequence). V lost 2 bases and J 10 bases, leaving 15 bases between the germline ends. The CDR3 coding sequence is TGTGCCTGGAGTTCCGACAGTTTCGGCTCACCCCTCCACTTT. It codes for CAWSSDSFGSPLHF. Variable domain in full (rest from reference TRBV30 and TRBJ1-6): SQTIHQWPATLVQPVGSPLSLECTVEGTSNPNLYWYRQAAGRGLQLLFYSVGIGQISSEVPQNLSASRPQDRQFILSSKKLLLSDSGFYLCAWSSDSFGSPLHFGNGTRLTVT.

The rearrangement joins TRBV18 to TRBJ1-5; no reliable D call. Trimming shortened V by 0 bases and J by 0 bases, and 6 bases separated the two germline ends. In germline, CDR1 is KGHSH, CDR2 LQKENI. This CDR3 spans 15 amino acids. For the CDR3, the DNA is TGTGCCAGCTCACCACCCGGGGATAGCAATCAGCCCCAGCATTTT. Protein sequence: CASSPPGDSNQPQHF. The full variable domain, completed using reference TRBV18 and TRBJ1-5, is NAGVMQNPRHLVRRRGQEARLRCSPMKGHSHVYWYRQLPEEGLKFMVYLQKENIIDESGMPKERFSAEFPKEGPSILRIQQVVRGDSAAYFCASSPPGDSNQPQHFGDGTRLSIL.

The V and J genes are TRBV5-1 and TRBJ2-2, with D perhaps TRBD2 (7 bases). V lost 2 bases and J lost 0, with 14 bases in between. Looked up from germline, CDR1 is SGHRS and CDR2 is YFSETQ. This CDR3 has 17 residues. The CDR3 DNA sequence: TGCGCCAGCAGCTTATGGGGCGGGGGCGCGAACACCGGGGAGCTGTTTTTT. This gives the protein CASSLWGGGANTGELFF.

The chain joins TRBV5-4 to TRBJ2-1; 9 positions match TRBD1. Germline values: CDR1 SGHNT, CDR2 YYREEE (reference sequence). Trimming cost V 4 bases and J 3 bases; bases outside gene matches: 5. The CDR3 extends over 15 amino acids. The chain's CDR3 is CASSPGQGIYNEQFF. CDR3 in DNA: TGTGCCAGCAGCCCAGGACAGGGGATCTACAATGAGCAGTTCTTC.

This clone came up a few times. The rearrangement links TRBV11-1 to TRBJ2-7; D gene uncertain. CDR1 is SGHAT and CDR2 is FQDESV in the germline V gene (reference sequence). CDR3 length: 14 amino acids. Trimming left V 4 bases short and J 5 bases short, with 15 bases between. The CDR3 sequence: CASSSFSVRDEQYF. For the CDR3, the DNA is TGTGCCAGCAGCTCCTTTTCTGTCCGCGACGAGCAGTACTTC.